The rows below give T cell receptor beta chains drawn from one sample of a study of T cell changes during pregnancy in multiple sclerosis. Data came from immunoSEQ multiplex PCR; TCRdb stores just in-frame clones and leaves some out. The sample shows around 60,000 clones, 80% to 95% of them seen only once. Here the sequenced sample was peripheral blood, taken in the second trimester of pregnancy. These receptors came from a female donor with multiple sclerosis, enrolled in a pregnancy study. Both conserved end residues are part of each CDR3. The D gene is left open where the match is weak. The size field is filled for only some rows; it gives once, few, many or a size class.

-,TRBJ1-3,-,TRBV29-1,CSVGQLNTIYF,TGCAGCGTAGGACAGCTCAACACCATATATTTT
-,TRBJ1-3,once,TRBV9,CASSVDSSGNTIYF,TGTGCCAGCAGCGTGGACTCCTCTGGAAACACCATATATTTT
TRBD1,TRBJ1-1,-,TRBV6-5,CASSYTGTGLGTEAFF,TGTGCCAGCAGTTACACCGGGACAGGGCTGGGCACTGAAGCTTTCTTT
-,TRBJ1-3,-,TRBV7-9,CASPNQPTGNTIYF,TGTGCCAGCCCCAATCAACCTACTGGAAACACCATATATTTT
-,TRBJ2-7,-,TRBV7-6,CASSLEVGGEQYF,TGTGCCAGCAGCTTAGAAGTAGGGGGCGAGCAGTACTTC
-,TRBJ2-7,-,TRBV6-5,CASRKGESSYEQYF,TGTGCCAGCAGGAAGGGGGAAAGTAGCTACGAGCAGTACTTC
TRBD2,TRBJ2-1,-,TRBV2,CASLGLADEQFF,TGTGCCAGCTTGGGACTAGCTGATGAGCAGTTCTTC
TRBD1,TRBJ1-1,-,TRBV11-3,CASSPKGAGYQANTEAFF,TGTGCCAGCAGCCCAAAGGGGGCGGGGTACCAAGCAAACACTGAAGCTTTCTTT
-,TRBJ1-5,-,TRBV11-2,CASSLDPNSVQPQHF,TGTGCCAGCAGCTTAGATCCGAATAGCGTGCAGCCCCAGCATTTT
-,TRBJ2-5,-,TRBV2,CASCAEAQETQYF,TGTGCCAGCTGCGCGGAAGCACAAGAGACCCAGTACTTC
-,TRBJ2-5,-,TRBV23-1,CASSQSTLVAGRETQYF,TGCGCCAGCAGTCAATCTACCTTAGTGGCAGGGCGAGAGACCCAGTACTTC
-,TRBJ1-2,-,TRBV4-1,CASSQVGGYTF,TGCGCCAGCAGCCAAGTTGGCGGCTACACCTTC
-,TRBJ2-7,-,TRBV28,CASSFGPSRSSYEQYF,TGTGCCAGCAGTTTTGGGCCCAGCAGAAGCTCCTACGAGCAGTACTTC
-,TRBJ2-7,-,TRBV5-1,CASSLVGEAYEQYF,TGCGCCAGCAGCTTGGTAGGAGAAGCCTACGAGCAGTACTTC
TRBD1,TRBJ2-2,-,TRBV27,CASTPPGQAHTGELFF,TGTGCCAGCACCCCACCGGGACAGGCGCACACCGGGGAGCTGTTTTTT
-,TRBJ1-2,-,TRBV19,CASSTRQPLRNGYTF,TGTGCCAGTAGTACTCGACAGCCGCTAAGGAATGGCTACACCTTC
-,TRBJ2-4,once,TRBV18,CASSPTGLAKNIQYF,TGTGCCAGCTCACCAACAGGGTTGGCCAAAAACATTCAGTACTTC
-,TRBJ2-5,-,TRBV6-1,CASSGSDSSQETQYF,TGTGCCAGCAGCGGGTCGGACAGCTCGCAAGAGACCCAGTACTTC
-,TRBJ2-7,once,TRBV5-1,CASSFAAAGEQYF,TGCGCCAGCAGCTTTGCAGCGGCCGGGGAGCAGTACTTC
TRBD1,TRBJ1-1,-,TRBV18,CASSPLTRQGTSSEAFF,TGTGCCAGCTCACCCCTGACCCGACAGGGGACGAGCTCTGAAGCTTTCTTT
-,TRBJ1-2,-,TRBV5-4,CASSFYQNYGYTF,TGTGCCAGCAGCTTTTATCAGAACTATGGCTACACCTTC
-,TRBJ2-2,-,TRBV29-1,CSVEGALDTGELFF,TGCAGCGTTGAGGGGGCGTTGGACACCGGGGAGCTGTTTTTT
-,TRBJ2-3,-,TRBV7-8,CASSLGRGPDTQYF,TGTGCCAGCAGCTTAGGGAGGGGTCCAGATACGCAGTATTTT
-,TRBJ2-6,-,TRBV19,CASSIRDRSGANVLTF,TGTGCCAGTAGTATCCGAGACAGGTCTGGGGCCAACGTCCTGACTTTC
TRBD2,TRBJ2-3,-,TRBV19,CASSSGSGVADTQYF,TGTGCCAGTTCTAGCGGGAGTGGGGTGGCAGATACGCAGTATTTT
TRBD2,TRBJ2-5,-,TRBV18,CASSPTSGRSETQYF,TGTGCCAGCTCACCAACAAGCGGGAGATCCGAGACCCAGTACTTC
-,TRBJ2-2,-,TRBV25-1,CASSAGTGELFF,TGTGCCAGCAGTGCCGGCACCGGGGAGCTGTTTTTT
-,TRBJ1-1,-,TRBV28,CASRGGNTEAFF,TGTGCCAGCAGGGGGGGGAACACTGAAGCTTTCTTT
TRBD2,TRBJ2-7,-,TRBV7-2,CASSLGASGAVYEQYF,TGTGCCAGCAGCTTAGGGGCTAGCGGAGCGGTATACGAGCAGTACTTC
-,TRBJ2-7,once,TRBV11-1,CASSLTALTGSYEQYF,TGTGCCAGCAGCTTAACCGCTCTAACCGGCTCCTACGAGCAGTACTTC
TRBD2,TRBJ2-2,-,TRBV7-9,CASSSLTAGGNTGELFF,TGTGCCAGCAGCTCCCTTACAGCGGGGGGAAACACCGGGGAGCTGTTTTTT